The entry below describes one TCR beta chain. The data belong to a study of blood T cell repertoires in COVID-19. Across the study: The study drew acute and convalescent COVID-19 samples from the United States, Italy and Spain. The cDNA or gDNA used as material had been derived from T cells, B-cell-depleted T cells, or PBMCs.

Clones were read by immunoSEQ multiplex PCR, and TCRdb kept only the in-frame ones, dropping some. The table lists about 170,000 clones, about nine tenths of them singletons. Per germline, CDR1 WSHSY and CDR2 SAAADI. V shed 3 bases and J shed 1 base, with 4 bases lying between them. This CDR3 comprises 14 residues. Specimen: peripheral blood. The chain combines TRBV10-2 with TRBJ2-6, with D hard to call. The sequence derives from a man in his 60s with acute or convalescent COVID-19. CDR3 DNA sequence: TGCGCCAGCAGTGACCTATCTGGGGCCAACGTCCTGACTTTC. Its translation is CASSDLSGANVLTF.